This T cell receptor beta chain originates from a study of T cell responses to AZD1222 COVID-19 vaccine. Of note for this clone: Its specificity is unknown.

Regarding the study as a whole: Clonal diversity was possibly underestimated, and white British individuals and females predominated among donors. Seropositive AZD1222 recipients at baseline numbered only five or six. Distributed over spike, vaccine-associated CD4 TCRs predominated at 160-218 and 743-854.

Only in-frame clones appear in the TCRdb table, and some are missing; sequencing was by immunoSEQ multiplex PCR. Of around 130,000 clones listed, about 88% are singletons. The V end was cut by 0 bases, the J end by 6 bases, with 12 bases between. CDR3 size: 14 residues. Germline V gene lookup returns CDR1 PRHDT and CDR2 FYEKMQ (reference sequence). The material was peripheral blood, obtained on day 0 of MenACWY control vaccination. The clonotype comes from an adult in good health. V and J are TRBV13 and TRBJ2-7; TRBD2 might be the D (5 bases). CDR3 sequence (DNA): TGTGCCAGCAGCTTAGGCCTACTAGGCAGCGAGCAGTACTTC. Translating gives CASSLGLLGSEQYF.